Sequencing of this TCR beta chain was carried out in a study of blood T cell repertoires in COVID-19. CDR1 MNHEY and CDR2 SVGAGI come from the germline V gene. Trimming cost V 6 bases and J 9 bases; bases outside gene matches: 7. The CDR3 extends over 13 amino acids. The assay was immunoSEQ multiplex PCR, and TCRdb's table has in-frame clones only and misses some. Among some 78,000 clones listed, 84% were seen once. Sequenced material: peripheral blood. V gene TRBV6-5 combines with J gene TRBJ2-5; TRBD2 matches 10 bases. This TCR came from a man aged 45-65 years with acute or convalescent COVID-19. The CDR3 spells CASRSGRAGSQYF. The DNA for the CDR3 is TGTGCCAGCAGAAGCGGGAGGGCCGGGTCCCAGTACTTC.